The clone carrying this TCR beta chain was detected once. Antigen unknown. This CDR3 is built from 17 residues. The data were obtained in a study of siplizumab effects on memory and regulatory T cells. The table came from immunoSEQ multiplex PCR; TCRdb's copy has only in-frame clones and leaves some out. The sample shows tens of thousands of clones, about 91% of them seen only once. Whole-study findings and limits: Naive T cells were seemingly more diverse than memory cells, and major contributions to the alloresponse seemed to be made by them. It was not possible to assign a naive or memory phenotype to roughly 75-97% of proliferating CD4+ or CD8+ clones.

This sequence originates from a human donor in good health. The sequenced sample consisted of Tregs sorted from blood. The chain carries TRBV21-1 and TRBJ2-7; the table's D call, TRBD1, was not checked against the DNA. TRBV21-1 is a pseudogene locus. This chain's CDR3 is CASIPGQGRDSPYEQYF. The DNA of the CDR3 is TGTGCCAGCATCCCGGGACAGGGAAGGGACTCCCCCTACGAGCAGTACTTC.